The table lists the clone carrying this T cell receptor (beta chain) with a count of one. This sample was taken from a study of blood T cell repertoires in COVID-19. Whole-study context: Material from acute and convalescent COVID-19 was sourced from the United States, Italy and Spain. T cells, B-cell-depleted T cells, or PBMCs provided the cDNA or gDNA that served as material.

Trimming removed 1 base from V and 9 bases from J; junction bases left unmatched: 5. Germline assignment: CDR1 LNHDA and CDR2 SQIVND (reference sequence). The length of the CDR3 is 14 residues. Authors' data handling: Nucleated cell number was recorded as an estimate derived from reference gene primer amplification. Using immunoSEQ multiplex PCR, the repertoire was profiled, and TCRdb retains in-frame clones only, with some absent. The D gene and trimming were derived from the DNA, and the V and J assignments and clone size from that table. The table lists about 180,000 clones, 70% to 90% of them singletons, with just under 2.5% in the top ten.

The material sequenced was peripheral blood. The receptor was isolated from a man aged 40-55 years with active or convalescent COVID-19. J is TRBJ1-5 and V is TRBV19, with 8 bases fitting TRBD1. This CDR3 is CASSIGTGSRPQHF. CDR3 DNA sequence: TGTGCCAGTAGTATAGGGACAGGGAGTCGGCCCCAGCATTTT.